This T cell receptor (beta chain) was found in a study of identical twins. Study-level results: Fewer insertions characterized abundant cord blood beta clonotypes, whereas memory repertoires showed none. Not following the same donors, the study drew its conclusions from cross-sectional statistical analysis. Some out-of-frame alpha sequences were shared by twins, and these showed excess low generation probability.

Trimming removed 4 bases at V and 5 bases at J, with 11 bases between. The germline V gene encodes CDR1 SQVTM and CDR2 ANQGSEA. The CDR3 runs to 12 residues. This clonotype was recorded many times. Its specificity is not known. It was template switching that added a universal primer site, and there were unique molecular identifiers on the cDNA. MiXCR, run by TCRdb on the 5' RACE reads, gives a single entry per CDR3 protein. The sample has 420,000 or so distinct CDR3 sequences, about 18% seen once. The clonotype was recovered from a man in his forties or fifties in good health. Sequencing used naive T cells sorted from blood. This chain links TRBV29-1 with TRBJ2-5; D uncertain. CDR3 amino acids: CSVVGVMETQYF. In DNA, the CDR3 is TGCAGCGTTGTTGGCGTGATGGAGACCCAGTACTTC.